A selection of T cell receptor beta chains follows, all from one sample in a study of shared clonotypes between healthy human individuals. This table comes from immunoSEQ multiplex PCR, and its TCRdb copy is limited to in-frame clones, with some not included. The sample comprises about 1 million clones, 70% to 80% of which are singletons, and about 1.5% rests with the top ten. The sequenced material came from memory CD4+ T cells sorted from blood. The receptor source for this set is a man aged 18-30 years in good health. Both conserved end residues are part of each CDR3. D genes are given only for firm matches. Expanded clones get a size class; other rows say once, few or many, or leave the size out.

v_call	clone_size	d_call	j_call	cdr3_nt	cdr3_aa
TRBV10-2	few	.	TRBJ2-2	TGCGCCAGCAGTGAGTTTTCCGGGGAGCTGTTTTTT	CASSEFSGELFF
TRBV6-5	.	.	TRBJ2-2	TGTGCCAGCAGCCGTCTCAACACCGGGGAGCTGTTTTTT	CASSRLNTGELFF
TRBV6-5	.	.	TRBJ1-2	TGTGCCAGCACCACAAGTGGCAGGCACGGCTACACCTTC	CASTTSGRHGYTF
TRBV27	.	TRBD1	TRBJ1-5	TGTGCCAGCAGCCGACTTGGGACAGGGGAACAGCCCCAGCATTTT	CASSRLGTGEQPQHF
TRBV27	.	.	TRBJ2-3	TGTGCCAGCAGTCCGTACGGGACGACAACTAGCACAGATACGCAGTATTTT	CASSPYGTTTSTDTQYF
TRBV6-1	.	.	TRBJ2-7	TGTGCCAGCGTAGATTACGAGCAGTACTTC	CASVDYEQYF
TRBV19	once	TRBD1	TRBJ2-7	TGTGCCAGTAGTATCGACAGGGGGTCCGTCGAGCAGTACTTC	CASSIDRGSVEQYF
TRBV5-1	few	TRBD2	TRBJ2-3	TGCGCCAGCAGCTTGGGGCCGGGAGGCTCACGCACAGATACGCAGTATTTT	CASSLGPGGSRTDTQYF
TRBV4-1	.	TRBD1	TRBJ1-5	TGCGCCAGCAGCCAAGGACGCCCCGGGACAGGAGAAGGGAGCAATCAGCCCCAGCATTTT	CASSQGRPGTGEGSNQPQHF
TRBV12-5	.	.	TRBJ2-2	TGTGCTAGTGGTTTTGTCGTGGACACCGGGGAGCTGTTTTTT	CASGFVVDTGELFF
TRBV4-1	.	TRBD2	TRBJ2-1	TGCGCCAGCAGCCAAGATTCTAGCGGGAGTCCTTCCTACAATGAGCAGTTCTTC	CASSQDSSGSPSYNEQFF
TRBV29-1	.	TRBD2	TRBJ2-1	TGCAGCGCAATTTTGACTAGCGGGGTATCGTGGAATGAGCAGTTCTTC	CSAILTSGVSWNEQFF
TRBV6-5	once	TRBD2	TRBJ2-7	TGTGCCAGCAGTTCGGGGGGGGAGTACTACGAGCAGTACTTC	CASSSGGEYYEQYF
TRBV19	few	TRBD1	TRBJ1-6	TGTGCCACCTCGGTAGGACAGGGAGGTAATTCACCCCTCCACTTT	CATSVGQGGNSPLHF
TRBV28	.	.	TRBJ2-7	TGTGCCAGCAGTCCCGGGACTCCCAACTCCTACGAGCAGTACTTC	CASSPGTPNSYEQYF
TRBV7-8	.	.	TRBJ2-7	TGTGCCAGCAGTCTCACATGGTCGGTAGACGAGCAGTACTTC	CASSLTWSVDEQYF
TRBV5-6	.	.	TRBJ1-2	TGTGCCAGCAATTTTGGGGCCATTTTCAACTATGGCTACACCTTC	CASNFGAIFNYGYTF
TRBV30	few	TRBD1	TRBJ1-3	TGTGCCTTAGAAGCAGGGGGATCTGGAAACACCATATATTTT	CALEAGGSGNTIYF
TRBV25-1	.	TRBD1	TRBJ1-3	TGTGCCAGCAGTGAGGTGGAGGGGGCCGGTGGAAACACCATATATTTT	CASSEVEGAGGNTIYF
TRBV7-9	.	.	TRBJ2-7	TGTGCCAGCAGCTTAAGCCAGCCCCCCTACGAGCAGTACTTC	CASSLSQPPYEQYF
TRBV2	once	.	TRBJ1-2	TGTGCCAGCAGTGGTACAGCTGGCGGCTACACCTTC	CASSGTAGGYTF
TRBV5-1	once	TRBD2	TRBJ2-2	TGCGCCAGCAGCGAGTCCGGGAGGGCCTGGGACGGGGAGCTGTTTTTT	CASSESGRAWDGELFF
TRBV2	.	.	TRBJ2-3	TGTGCCAGCGCGGGACTTGGGGTTAAGACAGATACGCAGTATTTT	CASAGLGVKTDTQYF
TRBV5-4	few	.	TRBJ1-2	TGTGCCAGCAGCAACCGGACGAGCGTCTATGGCTACACCTTC	CASSNRTSVYGYTF
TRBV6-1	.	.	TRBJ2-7	TGTGCCAGCGGGATTTGGGGGAGCTCCTACGAGCAGTACTTC	CASGIWGSSYEQYF
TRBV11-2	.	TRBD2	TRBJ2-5	TGTGCCAGCAGCCATTCACCACTAGCGGGGGAGCAAGAGACCCAGTACTTC	CASSHSPLAGEQETQYF
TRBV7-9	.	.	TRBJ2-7	TGTGCCAGCAGCTTCCCTAACTCCTACGAGCAGTACTTC	CASSFPNSYEQYF
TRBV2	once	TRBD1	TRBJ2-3	TGTGCCAGCAGTGGTGAACCGGGACAGGGCCGCACAGATACGCAGTATTTT	CASSGEPGQGRTDTQYF
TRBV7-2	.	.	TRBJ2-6	TGTGCCAGCAGCTTAGCGTGGGGCGGGGACACCTCTGGGGCCAACGTCCTGACTTTC	CASSLAWGGDTSGANVLTF
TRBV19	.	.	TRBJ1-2	TGTGCCAGTAGTCCTGCACAGGGAGCTGGCAACTATGGCTACACCTTC	CASSPAQGAGNYGYTF
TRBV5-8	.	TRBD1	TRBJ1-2	TGTGCCAGCAGCTCCCCCGGGACAGGGAAAGGCTATGGCTACACCTTC	CASSSPGTGKGYGYTF
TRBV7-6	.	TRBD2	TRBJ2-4	TGTGCCAGCAGCCCGGGGACTAGCGGGCTAGCCAAAAACATTCAGTACTTC	CASSPGTSGLAKNIQYF
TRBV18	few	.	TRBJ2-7	TGTGCCAGCTCACCTGGGACCGAGTCCTACGAGCAGTACTTC	CASSPGTESYEQYF
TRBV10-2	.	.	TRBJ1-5	TGCGCCAGCAGTGAGTGGCACCCGGGGCCCCAGCATTTT	CASSEWHPGPQHF
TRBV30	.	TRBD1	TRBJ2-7	TGTGCCTGTCATCCGGGACAGGGTTTCTACGAGCAGTACTTC	CACHPGQGFYEQYF
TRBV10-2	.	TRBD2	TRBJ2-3	TGCGCCAGCAGTGAGTCGCGACTAGCGGACTCAAATAAAATCACAGATACGCAGTATTTT	CASSESRLADSNKITDTQYF
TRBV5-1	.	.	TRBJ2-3	TGCGCCAGCAGCTTGGGACAGCCCGCAGATACGCAGTATTTT	CASSLGQPADTQYF
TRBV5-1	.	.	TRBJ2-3	TGCGCCAGCAGCCCGGCGGTGGGGTTGAGCACAGATACGCAGTATTTT	CASSPAVGLSTDTQYF
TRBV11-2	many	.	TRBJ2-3	TGTGCCAGCAGCTTAATGGCTTATAGCACAGATACGCAGTATTTT	CASSLMAYSTDTQYF
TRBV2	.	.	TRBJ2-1	TGTGCCAGCGGAGGGCAGGGGAATTACAATGAGCAGTTCTTC	CASGGQGNYNEQFF